The subject of this entry is one TCR beta chain. The data were taken from a study of control samples from healthy donors and cancer patients. The assay was immunoSEQ multiplex PCR, and TCRdb's table has in-frame clones only and misses some. The sample consists of roughly 40,000 clones, approximately 90% of them appearing once. Germline V gene lookup returns CDR1 MDHEN and CDR2 SYDVKM. V lost 1 base, J lost 1 base, and 11 bases lay in between. The CDR3 runs 16 residues. Specimen: blood. The chain uses TRBV28 and TRBJ2-1; TRBD2 is a possible D gene (7 bases). This receptor was identified in a woman aged 50 to 60 in good health. CDR3 protein: CASSLLGGGSYNEQFF. In DNA form, the CDR3 reads TGTGCCAGCAGTTTATTAGGGGGGGGGTCCTACAATGAGCAGTTCTTC.